This TCR beta chain emerged from a study of T-cell memory formation after mild COVID-19. Broader study findings: From day 15 to 85, contracting clones were balanced between CD4 and CD8, whereas later expanders leaned toward CD4+. CM and EM subsets held most contracting CD4+ clones; EMRA held CD8+ ones.

This clonotype appeared a few times. Antigen specificity is unknown. MiXCR, applied by TCRdb to the 5' RACE reads, yields one record per CDR3 protein. Here the sample spans about 110,000 distinct CDR3 sequences, about 18% being singletons. From germline, CDR1 is MNHEY and CDR2 SVGAGI. The CDR3 has 18 amino acids. V gave up 6 bases and J gave up 4 bases; unmatched junction bases: 12. The TCR sequence derives from an adult woman who had mild COVID-19 (a few samples of this study predate the infection). Cell type and time point are not known. The V and J genes are TRBV6-5 and TRBJ2-1; 13 bases are shared with TRBD2. Sequenced input: PBMCs or a T cell subset sorted from them (not recorded which). The CDR3 sequence: CASRLHSGLAGEYNEQFF. CDR3 DNA sequence: TGTGCCAGCAGACTACACAGCGGACTAGCGGGGGAGTACAATGAGCAGTTCTTC.